The 5 T cell receptor beta chains reported below all come from one sample, sequenced in a study of shared clonotypes between healthy human individuals. TCRdb's table, derived via immunoSEQ multiplex PCR, lists solely in-frame clones and lacks some. The data hold roughly 1 million clones, with about 76% observed a single time. The sequencing input was memory CD4+ T cells sorted from blood. Subset noted: CD45RA-negative fraction. The source of these receptors is a man between 18 and 29 years old in good health.

The gene calls are TRBV2 and TRBJ1-6; TRBD1 might be the D (5 bases). CDR1 and CDR2 from the germline V gene are SNHLY and FYNNEI. The CDR3 totals 14 residues. V was trimmed by 10 bases and J by 7 bases, leaving 17 bases between them. The CDR3 sequence is CAIRMSGVNSPLHF. The CDR3 DNA reads as TGTGCCATCCGGATGTCGGGGGTGAATTCACCCCTCCACTTT. Variable domain in full (rest from reference TRBV2 and TRBJ1-6): EPEVTQTPSHQVTQMGQEVILRCVPISNHLYFYWYRQILGQKVEFLVSFYNNEISEKSEIFDDQFSVERPDGSNFTLKIRSTKLEDSAMYFCAIRMSGVNSPLHFGNGTRLTVT.

The rearrangement joins TRBV11-2 to TRBJ2-7; the match to TRBD1 covers 7 bases. CDR1 SGHAT and CDR2 FQNNGV come from the germline V gene. The junction had 11 bases not matched to a gene; V was cut back by 1 base and J by 8 bases. The CDR3 has 15 residues. CDR3 in amino acids: CASSLAPGTAYQQYF. In nucleotides, the CDR3 is TGTGCCAGCAGCTTAGCCCCCGGGACAGCTTACCAGCAGTACTTC.

The chain combines TRBV28 with TRBJ1-6, with no clear D. CDR1 is MDHEN and CDR2 is SYDVKM in the germline V gene. The CDR3 length is 15 residues. Trimming cost V 8 bases and J 9 bases, with 20 bases left between them. CDR3 loop: CASGPTGRVFSPLHF. The CDR3 nucleotides are TGTGCCAGCGGACCTACGGGGAGGGTATTTTCACCCCTCCACTTT.

This chain joins TRBV6-1 and TRBJ1-5, with D perhaps TRBD1 (5 bases). Germline CDR1 reads MNHNS; CDR2 reads SASEGT. This CDR3 has 14 amino acids. Trimming shortened V by 5 bases and J by 1 base, and 9 bases separated the two germline ends. The CDR3 DNA sequence: TGTGCCAGCAGTCACGGGGGAAGCAATCAGCCCCAGCATTTT. It codes for CASSHGGSNQPQHF.

This clone has only a few counts. This chain joins TRBV7-2 and TRBJ2-7; the match to TRBD1 covers 8 bases. V shed 5 bases and J 0 bases; nucleotides not matched to a gene: 6. Germline V gene sequence: CDR1 SGHTA, CDR2 FQGNSA. There are 15 residues in the CDR3. This CDR3 is CASSPDRAISYEQYF. CDR3 sequence (DNA): TGTGCCAGCAGCCCGGACAGGGCTATCTCCTACGAGCAGTACTTC.